Listed below are T cell receptor beta chains from one sample, sequenced in a study of T-cell memory formation after mild COVID-19. TCRdb analysed the 5' RACE reads with MiXCR anew, one entry per CDR3 protein. The sample gives under 200,000 distinct CDR3 sequences, under 15% of which show up once; approximately 3.5% is in the top ten. The specimen was PBMCs or a T cell subset sorted from them (not recorded which). The receptors stem from a man in his late teens or twenties who had mild COVID-19 (a few samples of this study predate the infection). Cell type and time point are not known. CDR3s include the opening cysteine and the closing phenylalanine or tryptophan. A D gene is named only where the DNA matches it firmly. The listing skips clone size in some rows; elsewhere it reads once, few, many or a size class.

d_call,clone_size,v_call,j_call,cdr3_aa,cdr3_nt
TRBD1,few,TRBV9,TRBJ2-7,CASSGLVGQGKYF,TGTGCCAGCAGCGGCCTAGTGGGACAGGGGAAGTACTTC
NA,once,TRBV2,TRBJ2-5,CASNRDPETQYF,TGTGCCAGCAACCGGGACCCAGAGACCCAGTACTTC
NA,few,TRBV6-5,TRBJ2-7,CASSYSTGGIYEQYF,TGTGCCAGCAGTTACTCGACGGGGGGCATCTACGAGCAGTACTTC
NA,NA,TRBV28,TRBJ2-3,CASINRRGAGDTQYF,TGTGCCAGCATCAATCGTCGGGGGGCCGGAGATACGCAGTATTTT
TRBD1,NA,TRBV6-2/TRBV6-3,TRBJ1-1,CASSLKDRDALF,TGTGCCAGCAGCCTCAAAGACAGGGATGCTTTATTT
TRBD1,NA,TRBV20-1,TRBJ1-2,CSAPGQGGYGYTF,TGCAGTGCTCCCGGACAGGGCGGCTATGGCTACACCTTC
TRBD2,NA,TRBV7-6,TRBJ2-2,CASSVRVAGDTGELFF,TGTGCCAGCAGCGTAAGGGTAGCGGGGGACACCGGGGAGCTGTTTTTT
NA,many,TRBV12-3/TRBV12-4,TRBJ1-5,CASSFNGYQPQHF,TGTGCCAGCAGTTTTAACGGATATCAGCCCCAGCATTTT
TRBD2,few,TRBV7-2,TRBJ2-5,CASSLAVGLAGGETQYF,TGTGCCAGCAGCTTAGCTGTAGGACTAGCGGGGGGAGAGACCCAGTACTTC
TRBD1,NA,TRBV9,TRBJ2-7,CASSGGQGSSYEQYF,TGTGCCAGCAGCGGAGGACAGGGGAGCTCCTACGAGCAGTACTTC
NA,many,TRBV29-1,TRBJ1-2,CSVGGGDYGYTF,TGCAGCGTTGGAGGGGGGGACTATGGCTACACCTTC
NA,few,TRBV7-2,TRBJ2-5,CASSLETYQETQYF,TGTGCCAGCAGCTTAGAAACTTACCAAGAGACCCAGTACTTC
TRBD2,few,TRBV7-2,TRBJ2-5,CASSLDAGGQETQYF,TGTGCCAGCAGCTTAGACGCGGGGGGGCAGGAGACCCAGTACTTC
TRBD2,few,TRBV11-3,TRBJ2-3,CASSLGAGGPDTQYF,TGTGCCAGCAGCTTAGGAGCGGGGGGGCCCGATACGCAGTATTTT
TRBD1,few,TRBV6-5,TRBJ1-1,CASRRQGRNTEAFF,TGTGCCAGCAGACGACAGGGCCGAAACACTGAAGCTTTCTTT
NA,few,TRBV4-3,TRBJ2-7,CASSQDTQTYEQYF,TGCGCCAGCAGCCAAGATACTCAGACCTACGAGCAGTACTTC
TRBD1,NA,TRBV4-3,TRBJ2-5,CASSQDPVSTGRETQYF,TGCGCCAGCAGCCAAGACCCCGTGTCGACAGGGCGTGAGACCCAGTACTTC
NA,few,TRBV10-3,TRBJ1-5,CAISGGAGAGNSNQPQHF,TGTGCCATCAGTGGAGGGGCTGGCGCCGGGAATAGCAATCAGCCCCAGCATTTT
NA,NA,TRBV12-3/TRBV12-4,TRBJ2-1,CASSLRGSSYTEQFF,TGTGCCAGCAGTTTACGGGGTAGCTCCTACACTGAGCAGTTCTTC
NA,NA,TRBV5-1,TRBJ1-1,CASSLYQLNTEAFF,TGCGCCAGCAGCTTGTACCAGCTGAACACTGAAGCTTTCTTT
NA,few,TRBV7-2,TRBJ1-1,CASSLAFGGGEAFF,TGTGCCAGCAGCTTAGCCTTCGGGGGCGGTGAAGCTTTCTTT
TRBD1,few,TRBV28,TRBJ1-2,CASSSHQGASSYYGYTF,TGTGCCAGCAGTAGCCATCAGGGGGCGAGTTCCTACTATGGCTACACCTTC
NA,NA,TRBV7-9,TRBJ1-2,CASMKPGNYGYTF,TGTGCCAGCATGAAACCAGGGAACTATGGCTACACCTTC
NA,few,TRBV5-1,TRBJ2-1,CASSLGPGGWNEQFF,TGCGCCAGCAGCCTAGGGCCCGGCGGGTGGAATGAGCAGTTCTTC
NA,few,TRBV6-2/TRBV6-3,TRBJ2-5,CASKYEGTGTQYF,TGTGCCAGCAAGTACGAAGGAACAGGTACCCAGTACTTC
NA,NA,TRBV3-1,TRBJ2-1,CASSFTGIHNEQFF,TGTGCCAGCAGCTTCACAGGGATCCACAATGAGCAGTTCTTC
TRBD1,few,TRBV5-1,TRBJ2-3,CASSVGTAEADTQYF,TGCGCCAGCAGCGTCGGGACAGCAGAGGCAGATACGCAGTATTTT
TRBD1,NA,TRBV7-9,TRBJ1-5,CASSLATGMDQPQHF,TGTGCCAGCAGCTTAGCGACAGGGATGGATCAGCCCCAGCATTTT
TRBD1,NA,TRBV20-1,TRBJ1-2,CSATHRGGNGYTF,TGCAGTGCTACCCATAGAGGGGGCAATGGCTACACCTTC
NA,many,TRBV7-2,TRBJ1-3,CASSLGPGSGNTIYF,TGTGCCAGCAGCTTAGGCCCCGGCTCTGGAAACACCATATATTTT
TRBD2,many,TRBV7-2,TRBJ2-3,CASSLAGTSPTDTQYF,TGTGCCAGCAGCTTAGCCGGGACTAGCCCGACGGATACGCAGTATTTT
NA,NA,TRBV4-3,TRBJ1-5,CASSQDQQNNQPQHF,TGCGCCAGCAGCCAAGATCAACAAAACAATCAGCCCCAGCATTTT
TRBD1,few,TRBV6-1,TRBJ1-1,CASRSTGANTEAFF,TGTGCCAGCAGGTCGACAGGGGCCAACACTGAAGCTTTCTTT
TRBD1,few,TRBV6-5,TRBJ1-2,CASSLQGSINYGYTF,TGTGCCAGCAGCTTACAGGGGTCTATTAACTATGGCTACACCTTC
NA,NA,TRBV7-7,TRBJ2-3,CASSLAPARTDTQYF,TGTGCTAGCAGCTTAGCTCCGGCACGCACAGATACGCAGTATTTT
TRBD2,NA,TRBV7-9,TRBJ2-5,CASSDFVAGTQYF,TGTGCCAGCAGCGACTTTGTAGCGGGGACCCAGTACTTC
NA,NA,TRBV2,TRBJ2-3,CASLTRERTDTQYF,TGTGCCAGCCTCACCAGGGAGAGGACAGATACGCAGTATTTT
NA,NA,TRBV11-2,TRBJ2-7,CASSPIQGFDEQYF,TGTGCCAGCAGCCCAATACAGGGTTTCGACGAGCAGTACTTC
NA,NA,TRBV12-3/TRBV12-4,TRBJ2-5,CASSLGLGVQETQYF,TGTGCCAGCAGTTTGGGGTTGGGGGTACAAGAGACCCAGTACTTC
NA,NA,TRBV29-1,TRBJ2-3,CSTVNTDTQYF,TGCAGCACCGTCAACACAGATACGCAGTATTTT
TRBD1,few,TRBV20-1,TRBJ2-2,CSARTGTGELFF,TGCAGTGCTAGGACAGGGACCGGGGAGCTGTTTTTT
NA,NA,TRBV9,TRBJ1-3,CASSPWTAPGNTIYF,TGTGCCAGCAGCCCGTGGACAGCCCCGGGAAACACCATATATTTT
TRBD1,few,TRBV2,TRBJ1-6,CARRTGKNSPLHF,TGTGCCAGGAGGACAGGGAAGAATTCACCCCTCCACTTT
NA,few,TRBV19,TRBJ2-2,CASSIMGGPSNTGELFF,TGTGCCAGTAGTATCATGGGGGGACCCTCGAACACCGGGGAGCTGTTTTTT
TRBD2,NA,TRBV11-2,TRBJ2-7,CASSRTTWGGNYEQYF,TGTGCCAGCAGCCGAACCACCTGGGGGGGGAACTACGAGCAGTACTTC